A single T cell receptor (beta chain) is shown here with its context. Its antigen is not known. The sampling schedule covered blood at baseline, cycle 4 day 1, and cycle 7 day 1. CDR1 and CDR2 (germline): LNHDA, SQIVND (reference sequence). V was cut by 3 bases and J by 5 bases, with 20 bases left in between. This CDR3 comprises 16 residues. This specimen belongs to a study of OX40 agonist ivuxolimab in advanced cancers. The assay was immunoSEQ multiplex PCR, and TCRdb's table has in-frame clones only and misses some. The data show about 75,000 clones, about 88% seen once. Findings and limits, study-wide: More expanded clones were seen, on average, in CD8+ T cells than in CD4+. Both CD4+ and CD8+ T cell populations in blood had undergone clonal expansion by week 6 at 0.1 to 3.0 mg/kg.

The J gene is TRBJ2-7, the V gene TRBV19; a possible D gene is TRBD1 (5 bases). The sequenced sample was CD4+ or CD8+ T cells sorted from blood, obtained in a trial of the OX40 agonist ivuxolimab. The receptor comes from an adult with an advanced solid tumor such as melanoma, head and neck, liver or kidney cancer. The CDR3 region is CASSMVQGSPRDEQYF. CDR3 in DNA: TGTGCCAGTAGTATGGTGCAGGGATCTCCTAGGGACGAGCAGTACTTC.